Presented here are 18 T cell receptor beta chains from one specimen sequenced in a study of CD8+ T cells in alopecia areata. Described treatment: oral pan-JAK inhibitor, 5-10 mg twice daily. Isolated RNA was reverse transcribed into cDNA used as the sequencing template. The protocol was immunoSEQ multiplex PCR, while the TCRdb copy is restricted to in-frame clones and leaves out a portion. The sample includes approximately 42,000 clones, roughly 65% of them seen just once. The source was CD8+ T cells sorted from blood, collected at week 4, from a patient treated with tofacitinib. The receptors were sampled from a human donor with alopecia areata.

The chain joins TRBV30 to TRBJ2-7, with 7 positions matching TRBD2. V shed 3 bases and J 3 bases; nucleotides not matched to a gene: 8. The V gene's germline CDR1 is GTSNPN and CDR2 SVGIG (reference sequence). The CDR3 totals 14 residues. CDR3 sequence: CAWRAGLGIYEQYF. As DNA, the CDR3 is TGTGCCTGGAGGGCAGGACTAGGGATCTACGAGCAGTACTTC.

The chain combines TRBV29-1 with TRBJ2-5; TRBD1 or TRBD2 may be the D gene (5 bases each). Trimming cost V 6 bases and J 5 bases, with 16 bases left between them. The CDR3 is 13 residues long. Germline values: CDR1 SQVTM, CDR2 ANQGSEA. The CDR3 protein is CSVEQLGAETQYF. DNA for the CDR3: TGCAGCGTAGAACAGCTCGGGGCGGAGACCCAGTACTTC.

This chain uses TRBV29-1 with TRBJ2-1, with D maybe TRBD2 (6 bases). Deletions cut 6 bases from V and 5 bases from J, with 14 bases between. The CDR3 runs 13 residues. Germline V CDR1 and CDR2: SQVTM, ANQGSEA. The CDR3 bases are TGCAGCGTCCTGGGGGGAGAAGACAATGAGCAGTTCTTC. Translated: CSVLGGEDNEQFF.

The V and J genes are TRBV29-1 and TRBJ2-1; TRBD1 matches at 7 bases. CDR1 and CDR2 from the germline V gene are SQVTM and ANQGSEA. The trim removed 3 bases at V and 15 bases at J, leaving 20 bases unmatched. The CDR3 consists of 15 residues. The CDR3 is CSVDVSREQGRGWFF. In DNA form, the CDR3 reads TGCAGCGTTGATGTCTCCCGTGAACAGGGGCGAGGTTGGTTCTTC.

In nucleotides, the CDR3 is TGTGCCAGCAGTTTAGGCCAGGATAATGAGCAGTTCTTC. Translating it yields CASSLGQDNEQFF. The chain is built from TRBV27 and TRBJ2-1, with unresolved D. CDR1 is MNHEY and CDR2 is SMNVEV in the germline V gene (reference sequence). The germline V and J ends were trimmed by 2 bases and 7 bases, with 9 bases remaining between them. The CDR3 contains 13 residues.

The V gene is TRBV29-1, the J gene TRBJ2-1; 11 bases fit TRBD1. Germline lookup yields CDR1 SQVTM and CDR2 ANQGSEA. The V and J ends lost 7 bases and 5 bases, in that order; junction bases with no gene match: 4. The length of the CDR3 is 13 residues. CDR3 region: CSGRDRGNNEQFF. As DNA, the CDR3 is TGCAGCGGGCGGGACAGGGGGAACAATGAGCAGTTCTTC.

The chain links TRBV29-1 to TRBJ1-2; TRBD1 matches at 7 bases. With 1 base clipped from V and 6 bases from J, the junction kept 8 bases outside the gene matches. CDR1 and CDR2 (germline): SQVTM, ANQGSEA. The CDR3 extends over 14 amino acids. The CDR3 sequence is CSVEAGGGVDGYTF. CDR3 DNA sequence: TGCAGCGTTGAAGCAGGGGGTGGTGTGGATGGCTACACCTTC.

The chain combines TRBV10-3 with TRBJ1-2; 7 nucleotides line up with TRBD1. Germline lookup yields CDR1 ENHRY and CDR2 SYGVKD. The CDR3 consists of 15 residues. J gave up 7 bases and V 0 bases, and 8 bases lay outside the gene matches. The CDR3 here is CAISESDRPGGGYTF. CDR3 DNA: TGTGCCATCAGTGAGTCGGACAGGCCCGGGGGTGGCTACACCTTC.

This rearrangement joins TRBV7-6 to TRBJ2-2; 8 nucleotides match TRBD1. Germline V gene data show CDR1 as SGHVS and CDR2 as FNYEAQ. CDR3 length: 15 amino acids. The V and J ends lost 5 bases and 5 bases, in that order; junction bases with no gene match: 7. CDR3 DNA: TGTGCCAGCAGCCTACGGACAGGGCTGACCGGGGAGCTGTTTTTT. It encodes CASSLRTGLTGELFF.

This chain uses TRBV6-6 with TRBJ2-3, with no clear D. This CDR3 spans 12 amino acids. Germline V gene sequence: CDR1 MNHNY, CDR2 SVGAGI (reference sequence). Trimming pared 6 bases from V and 3 bases from J, leaving 7 bases between. The CDR3 loop reads CASSDSTDTQYF. DNA of the CDR3: TGTGCCAGCAGCGATTCGACAGATACGCAGTATTTT.

The chain has TRBV7-2 and TRBJ1-1; D unresolved. Germline-derived CDR1 and CDR2 are SGHTA and FQGNSA. Trimming removed 5 bases from V and 1 base from J, with 17 bases in between. The CDR3 is 16 amino acids. CDR3 coding DNA: TGTGCCAGCAGCCCCCGGTTCGGGGTCCCGAACACTGAAGCTTTCTTT. Amino acid sequence: CASSPRFGVPNTEAFF.

This clone has only a few counts. The rearrangement links TRBV6-5 to TRBJ1-2; D ambiguous. The CDR3 consists of 13 residues. The germline V gene has CDR1 MNHEY and CDR2 SVGAGI. Trimming cost V 9 bases and J 5 bases, with 16 bases left between them. The CDR3 loop is CASSASRAYGYTF. CDR3 bases: TGTGCCAGTTCGGCCAGTAGGGCGTATGGCTACACCTTC.

This rearrangement joins TRBV6-5 to TRBJ2-7; D is ambiguous. Germline V CDR1 and CDR2: MNHEY, SVGAGI. The CDR3 length is 16 residues. The V gene lost 0 bases and the J gene lost 0 bases, with 12 bases spanning the gap. CDR3 sequence (DNA): TGTGCCAGCAGTTACTCGAAGGGTTCGTACTCCTACGAGCAGTACTTC. It codes for CASSYSKGSYSYEQYF.

The chain combines TRBV6-9 with TRBJ1-2; possible D gene TRBD1, 5 bases. CDR1 is MNHGY and CDR2 is SVAAGI in the germline V gene. The length of the CDR3 is 11 residues. Written as DNA, the CDR3 is TGTCGAAACAGGCCCGACTATGGCTACACCTTC. It translates to CRNRPDYGYTF.

As concerns this clone: One junction end does not reproduce the germline sequence, and a read error may be involved. This chain connects TRBV29-1 to TRBJ2-7, with 7 bases aligning to TRBD1. The germline V gene encodes CDR1 SQVTM and CDR2 ANQGSEA. The CDR3 contains 12 residues. The CDR3 nucleotides read TGCAGCGTCGAAGGGACAGACTACGAGCAGTACTTC. Residues: CSVEGTDYEQYF.

This clone was observed a few times. V gene TRBV29-1 combines with J gene TRBJ1-1, with D perhaps TRBD1 (5 bases). The CDR3 sequence is 10 residues long. Trimming shortened V by 4 bases and J by 8 bases, and 8 bases separated the two germline ends. Germline CDR1 reads SQVTM; CDR2 reads ANQGSEA. CDR3 DNA sequence: TGCAGCGTTGGACAGTCAGAAGCTTTCTTT. It is translated as CSVGQSEAFF.

V is TRBV5-1 and J is TRBJ2-3; 7 bases fit TRBD1. CDR3 size: 18 residues. Looked up from germline, CDR1 is SGHRS and CDR2 is YFSETQ. J gave up 2 bases and V 0 bases, and 12 bases lay outside the gene matches. CDR3 amino acids: CASSLGFKGGPPTDTQYF. For the CDR3, the DNA is TGCGCCAGCAGCTTGGGCTTTAAAGGGGGCCCTCCCACAGATACGCAGTATTTT. Combining the CDR3 with reference TRBV5-1 and TRBJ2-3 gives the whole variable domain KAGVTQTPRYLIKTRGQQVTLSCSPISGHRSVSWYQQTPGQGLQFLFEYFSETQRNKGNFPGRFSGRQFSNSRSEMNVSTLELGDSALYLCASSLGFKGGPPTDTQYFGPGTRLTVL.

J is TRBJ1-5 and V is TRBV30; unclear D gene. Deletions cut 1 base from V and 1 base from J, with 8 bases between. In germline, CDR1 is GTSNPN, CDR2 SVGIG (reference sequence). The CDR3 has 14 residues. The CDR3 bases are TGTGCCTGGAGTGAGACAACCAGCAATCAGCCCCAGCATTTT. Translation gives CAWSETTSNQPQHF. The entire variable domain, with the rest obtained from reference TRBV30 and TRBJ1-5, is as follows: SQTIHQWPATLVQPVGSPLSLECTVEGTSNPNLYWYRQAAGRGLQLLFYSVGIGQISSEVPQNLSASRPQDRQFILSSKKLLLSDSGFYLCAWSETTSNQPQHFGDGTRLSIL.